The 28 T cell receptor beta chains below were found in one sample sequenced in a study of monozygotic twins with inflammatory bowel disease. From the 5' RACE reads, TCRdb lists one entry per CDR3 protein and no DNA. The sample includes some 170,000 distinct CDR3 sequences. Sequenced sample: blood. All receptors come from a human donor with ulcerative colitis or Crohn's disease, or a healthy co-twin of an affected twin (not recorded which).

This sequence joins TRBV5-4 and TRBJ2-6; there is no DNA to check the TCRdb D call of TRBD1. CDR1 and CDR2 (germline): SGHNT, YYREEE (reference sequence). There are 18 residues in the CDR3. CDR3 sequence reads: CANTSRDIPSSGANVLTF.

The V call is TRBV5-1, the J call TRBJ2-6. The CDR3 loop spans 17 amino acids. CDR1 is SGHRS, CDR2 YFSETQ, per germline. CDR3 sequence reads: CASSPKSTNSGANVLTF.

The V call is TRBV10-3, the J call TRBJ1-5. This CDR3 is built from 13 residues. Germline CDR1 reads ENHRY; CDR2 reads SYGVKD. The CDR3: CAISESVYQPQHF.

The chain uses TRBV7-2 and TRBJ1-4; the D call of TRBD1 rests on TCRdb alone, since no DNA is present to check it. Germline CDR1 SGHTA, CDR2 FQGNSA. This CDR3 is built from 15 residues. The CDR3: CASSSKRQLDEKLFF.

The genes are TRBV5-5 and TRBJ2-6; TCRdb outputs TRBD1, but without DNA this stays unchecked. Germline loops: CDR1 SGHKS, CDR2 YYEKEE (reference sequence). This CDR3 spans 16 amino acids. Here the CDR3 reads CASSRGGSSGANVLTF. The full variable domain, with the rest looked up from reference TRBV5-5 and TRBJ2-6, is DAGVTQSPTHLIKTRGQQVTLRCSPISGHKSVSWYQQVLGQGPQFIFQYYEKEERGRGNFPDRFSARQFPNYSSELNVNALLLGDSALYLCASSRGGSSGANVLTFGAGSRLTVL.

The V call is TRBV4-1, the J call TRBJ2-4; TCRdb's D call, TRBD2, is unchecked because there is no DNA. The CDR3 length is 16 residues. Germline V gene lookup returns CDR1 MGHRA and CDR2 YSYEKL. The CDR3 here is CASSHTRGLAKNIQYF.

The rearrangement joins TRBV9 to TRBJ2-5. The CDR3 is made up of 13 amino acids. Per germline, CDR1 SGDLS and CDR2 YYNGEE. The CDR3 reads CASSPALQETQYF.

V is TRBV5-6 and J is TRBJ1-2; TCRdb lists TRBD1, though no DNA is available to test this call. The CDR3 has 14 amino acids. CDR1 and CDR2 from the germline V gene are SGHDT and YYEEEE. CDR3 sequence: CASSPGTVGYGYTF. Combining the CDR3 with reference TRBV5-6 and TRBJ1-2 gives the whole variable domain DAGVTQSPTHLIKTRGQQVTLRCSPKSGHDTVSWYQQALGQGPQFIFQYYEEEERQRGNFPDRFSGHQFPNYSSELNVNALLLGDSALYLCASSPGTVGYGYTFGSGTRLTVV.

The chain uses TRBV19 and TRBJ2-1. Germline CDR1 reads LNHDA; CDR2 reads SQIVND (reference sequence). The CDR3 length is 14 residues. The CDR3 spells CASSITSSGNEQFF.

The chain employs TRBV25-1 and TRBJ1-1. The CDR3 contains 16 residues. Germline CDR1 and CDR2: MGHDK and SYGVNS. The CDR3 sequence: CASSARERYMNTEAFF.

The chain's CDR3 is CASSLGVKEPQHF. The rearrangement uses TRBV6-5 and TRBJ1-5; TCRdb returns TRBD1, unconfirmable since there is no DNA. Germline V gene sequence: CDR1 MNHEY, CDR2 SVGAGI. This CDR3 is built from 13 residues.

The V and J genes are TRBV15 and TRBJ2-1; the TRBD1 assignment by TCRdb is unverifiable without DNA. The CDR3 is 16 residues long. Germline CDR1 reads LNHNV; CDR2 reads YYDKDF (reference sequence). Here the CDR3 reads CATSATRDRGLSPQFF. Based on the CDR3 plus reference TRBV15 and TRBJ2-1, the full variable domain is DAMVIQNPRYQVTQFGKPVTLSCSQTLNHNVMYWYQQKSSQAPKLLFHYYDKDFNNEADTPDNFQSRRPNTSFCFLDIRSPGLGDTAMYLCATSATRDRGLSPQFFGPGTRLTVL.

The chain recombines TRBV7-6 with TRBJ1-6; TCRdb's D gene call, TRBD1, goes unchecked for lack of DNA. The germline CDR1 and CDR2 sequences are SGHVS and FNYEAQ. This CDR3 has 16 amino acids. The CDR3 protein is CASSRSTGGSNSPLHF.

V usage is TRBV4-1 and J usage is TRBJ1-2; checking the TCRdb D call of TRBD1 is not possible without DNA. The length of the CDR3 is 14 residues. CDR1 and CDR2 from the germline V gene are MGHRA and YSYEKL. The CDR3 loop reads CAFRNGRVGYGYTF.

The gene calls are TRBV29-1 and TRBJ2-5; with no DNA, the TCRdb D assignment of TRBD2 cannot be verified. Germline V gene data show CDR1 as SQVTM and CDR2 as ANQGSEA. The CDR3 runs to 14 residues. The CDR3 reads CSALLAGAQETQYF.

The chain joins TRBV5-1 to TRBJ2-2; as DNA is missing, the TRBD1 call by TCRdb cannot be tested. The CDR3 runs to 14 residues. Germline V gene sequence: CDR1 SGHRS, CDR2 YFSETQ. The CDR3: CASSLDRATGELFF.

The chain carries TRBV7-9 and TRBJ2-5; lacking DNA, the TRBD1 call made by TCRdb goes unchecked. Germline assignment: CDR1 SEHNR and CDR2 FQNEAQ (reference sequence). The CDR3 extends over 17 amino acids. Here the CDR3 reads CASSPPWQGPTHETQYF.

The gene calls are TRBV5-1 and TRBJ1-6; with no DNA, the TCRdb D assignment of TRBD1 cannot be verified. Germline V gives CDR1 SGHRS, CDR2 YFSETQ. The CDR3 loop spans 20 amino acids. CDR3 residues: CASSPKGGGPPSSYNSPLHF.

The genes are TRBV9 and TRBJ2-3; TCRdb gives TRBD2 as the D gene, but with no DNA this cannot be confirmed. Looked up from germline, CDR1 is SGDLS and CDR2 is YYNGEE. CDR3 size: 14 residues. CDR3 residues: CASSASGVTDTQYF.

This chain links TRBV15 with TRBJ2-2; TCRdb's assignment of TRBD2 cannot be checked, as there is no DNA. CDR3 length equals 14 residues. Germline CDR1 LNHNV, CDR2 YYDKDF (reference sequence). This chain's CDR3 is CATSRDVSAWELFF.

This rearrangement joins TRBV7-2 to TRBJ1-6; TCRdb's D call of TRBD1 is untestable without DNA. This CDR3 has 13 amino acids. CDR1 is SGHTA, CDR2 FQGNSA, per germline. CDR3: CASSSGANSPLHF.

The CDR3 is CASSRSGALTYEQYF. The J gene is TRBJ2-7, the V gene TRBV6-1; TCRdb's D call, TRBD2, is unchecked because there is no DNA. Germline CDR1 is MNHNS and CDR2 is SASEGT. The CDR3 sequence is 15 residues long.

V and J are TRBV20-1 and TRBJ2-5; there is no DNA to check the TCRdb D call of TRBD2. The CDR3 is made up of 13 amino acids. Germline V CDR1 and CDR2: DFQATT, SNEGSKA (reference sequence). The chain's CDR3 is CSARETSQETQYF.

CDR3 in amino acids: CASSRGGNYEQYF. This chain links TRBV11-2 with TRBJ2-7; the D call of TRBD1 rests on TCRdb alone, since no DNA is present to check it. This CDR3 is built from 13 residues. Germline CDR1 SGHAT, CDR2 FQNNGV. The entire variable domain, with the rest obtained from reference TRBV11-2 and TRBJ2-7, is as follows: EAGVAQSPRYKIIEKRQSVAFWCNPISGHATLYWYQQILGQGPKLLIQFQNNGVVDDSQLPKDRFSAERLKGVDSTLKIQPAKLEDSAVYLCASSRGGNYEQYFGPGTRLTVT.

The chain is built from TRBV9 and TRBJ1-1. The CDR3 sequence is 14 residues long. Germline CDR1 is SGDLS and CDR2 is YYNGEE. The CDR3 sequence: CASSVGEGGTEAFF.

The J gene is TRBJ2-3, the V gene TRBV20-1. CDR3 length: 15 amino acids. Germline loops: CDR1 DFQATT, CDR2 SNEGSKA (reference sequence). The CDR3 region is CSARDRRGYTDTQYF.

This chain links TRBV5-1 with TRBJ2-1. Looked up from germline, CDR1 is SGHRS and CDR2 is YFSETQ. The CDR3 is made up of 14 amino acids. The CDR3 spells CASTLTYNDNEQFF.

The CDR3 reads CSAPHLGRLSPLHF. This chain connects TRBV20-1 to TRBJ1-6. This CDR3 spans 14 amino acids. Germline V lookup: CDR1 DFQATT, CDR2 SNEGSKA (reference sequence).